These 26 T cell receptor beta chains share one sample of origin, sequenced in a study of blood T cell repertoires in COVID-19. The table came from immunoSEQ multiplex PCR; TCRdb's copy has only in-frame clones and leaves some out. The sample has 300,000 to 350,000 clones; under 95% are singletons. Material: peripheral blood. These receptors were taken from a young woman who had recovered from COVID-19.

The chain has TRBV6-5 and TRBJ1-1, with D tentatively TRBD1 (6 bases). V was cut by 6 bases and J by 11 bases, with 16 bases left in between. Germline CDR1 is MNHEY and CDR2 is SVGAGI. The CDR3 spans 12 residues. The CDR3 reads CASSSGKGGAFF. The DNA for the CDR3 is TGTGCCAGCAGCTCGGGGAAGGGGGGGGCTTTCTTT.

The CDR3 DNA reads as TGTGCCAGCAGCCGCCCAGGGCCGACTAGCGGGAGAGAGACCCAGTACTTC. Protein: CASSRPGPTSGRETQYF. The rearrangement joins TRBV14 to TRBJ2-5, with 12 bases fitting TRBD2. The CDR3 runs to 17 residues. Germline trimming cut 4 bases from V and 4 bases from J; bases unmatched to any gene: 10. CDR1 and CDR2 from the germline V gene are SGHDN and FVKESK.

CDR3 DNA: TGTGCCAGCAGCATTGCCCCGGGACTTGAGCAGTACGTC. Translating gives CASSIAPGLEQYV. This chain connects TRBV5-6 to TRBJ2-7; D possibly corresponds to TRBD2 (6 bases). CDR3 length equals 13 residues. V gave up 4 bases and J gave up 7 bases, with 15 bases separating them. From germline, CDR1 is SGHDT and CDR2 YYEEEE.

The CDR3 bases are TGTGCCAGCAGCTCCCTTGCGGGTTCGCTCAATGAGCAGTTCTTC. Residues: CASSSLAGSLNEQFF. J is TRBJ2-1 and V is TRBV7-2, with TRBD2 as a possible D gene (5 bases). The V end lost 4 bases, the J end lost 6 bases, and 16 bases lay between the germline ends. Germline V CDR1 and CDR2: SGHTA, FQGNSA. This CDR3 is 15 amino acids long.

The chain employs TRBV9 and TRBJ1-6, with 7 positions matching TRBD1. V gave up 4 bases and J gave up 6 bases; unmatched junction bases: 4. The CDR3 totals 14 residues. CDR1 is SGDLS and CDR2 is YYNGEE in the germline V gene. The DNA of the CDR3 is TGTGCCAGCAGCTTGGGACAGAGTAATTCACCCCTCCACTTT. Translation: CASSLGQSNSPLHF.

The chain employs TRBV10-2 and TRBJ2-2; 8 bases fit TRBD1. This CDR3 has 14 residues. Germline V gene sequence: CDR1 WSHSY, CDR2 SAAADI. Losses at the gene ends were 6 bases for V and 7 bases for J; bases not matched to a gene: 7. CDR3 residues: CASSPTGVDGELFF. The DNA for the CDR3 is TGCGCCAGCAGCCCGACAGGGGTGGACGGGGAGCTGTTTTTT.

The CDR3 nucleotides are TGTGCCAGCAGCTTATCTCGCAGCGGGGATACGCAGTATTTT. Translation: CASSLSRSGDTQYF. This rearrangement joins TRBV7-9 to TRBJ2-3; possibly TRBD2 for D (6 bases). The CDR3 is 14 residues long. Germline values: CDR1 SEHNR, CDR2 FQNEAQ (reference sequence). V gave up 2 bases and J gave up 6 bases, with 12 bases separating them.

This clone was detected only once. V and J are TRBV7-2 and TRBJ2-6, with TRBD2 matching 7 bases. The CDR3 spans 17 residues. Germline V gene data show CDR1 as SGHTA and CDR2 as FQGNSA. The V gene end was trimmed by 5 bases and the J gene end by 3 bases; junction bases not matched to a gene: 10. CDR3 nucleotide sequence: TGTGCCAGCAGCCAGCGGGACGGCTTATTTGGGGCCAACGTCCTGACTTTC. This encodes CASSQRDGLFGANVLTF.

The chain has TRBV6-2 or TRBV6-3 and TRBJ2-1; D gene unclear. CDR1 MNHEY and CDR2 SVGEGT come from the germline V gene. This CDR3 is 11 amino acids long. Trimming left V 4 bases short and J 7 bases short, with 5 bases between. CDR3 in amino acids: CASSSRNEQFF. In DNA, the CDR3 is TGTGCCAGCAGTTCCAGAAATGAGCAGTTCTTC.

The chain has TRBV11-3 and TRBJ2-6; 8 bases fit TRBD1. With V trimmed by 1 base and J by 3 bases, 5 bases remained unmatched. Germline-derived CDR1 and CDR2 are SGHNT and YENEEA. There are 17 residues in the CDR3. The CDR3 nucleotides read TGTGCCAGCAGCTTAGTCTGGACAGGGCGTGGGGCCAACGTCCTGACTTTC. This gives the protein CASSLVWTGRGANVLTF.

The chain couples TRBV6-2 or TRBV6-3 to TRBJ2-5; 8 bases are shared with TRBD2. Germline CDR1 MNHEY, CDR2 SVGEGT. This CDR3 has 14 residues. V shed 0 bases, J shed 7 bases, and the junction held 4 bases outside the gene matches. CDR3 amino acids: CASSYSAGGGTQYF. CDR3 in DNA: TGTGCCAGCAGTTACTCTGCGGGAGGCGGGACCCAGTACTTC.

The chain carries TRBV5-1 and TRBJ2-2; tentative D call: TRBD2 (5 bases). With 0 bases removed from V and 4 bases from J, the gap between germline ends came to 10 bases. This CDR3 has 15 amino acids. From germline, CDR1 is SGHRS and CDR2 YFSETQ. CDR3 loop: CASSLDAGSTGELFF. Written as DNA, the CDR3 is TGCGCCAGCAGCTTGGATGCGGGTTCCACCGGGGAGCTGTTTTTT.

This chain joins TRBV2 and TRBJ2-3, with D perhaps matching TRBD2 (6 bases). This CDR3 is 14 amino acids long. Germline CDR1 reads SNHLY; CDR2 reads FYNNEI. The V end was cut by 5 bases, the J end by 0 bases, with 9 bases between. The CDR3 nucleotides are TGTGCCAGCAGTCGGGGGTCTAGCACAGATACGCAGTATTTT. It codes for CASSRGSSTDTQYF.

To note about this clone: Other DNA sequences within the sample encode an identical CDR3. The chain combines TRBV5-4 with TRBJ2-5, with D possibly being TRBD1 (6 bases). CDR1 and CDR2 (germline): SGHNT, YYREEE (reference sequence). The CDR3 loop spans 13 amino acids. V lost 4 bases to trimming and J lost 1 base, with 8 bases between them. CDR3 in amino acids: CASSTGTQETQYF. CDR3 DNA: TGTGCCAGCAGCACAGGGACCCAAGAGACCCAGTACTTC.

The chain links TRBV30 to TRBJ1-4; the D gene is possibly TRBD1 (6 bases). Germline lookup yields CDR1 GTSNPN and CDR2 SVGIG (reference sequence). Trimming stripped 4 bases from V and 7 bases from J, with 13 bases between. The CDR3 is 13 residues long. CDR3 bases: TGTGCCTGGACCAGGGGCCCGGCTGAAAAACTGTTTTTT. Translating gives CAWTRGPAEKLFF.

The V call is TRBV24-1, the J call TRBJ2-5; TRBD2 might be the D (7 bases). CDR3 size: 14 residues. Looked up from germline, CDR1 is KGHDR and CDR2 is SFDVKD. V was pared by 7 bases and J by 2 bases, with 13 bases between. In DNA, the CDR3 is TGTGCCACCAGGGGGGGGAGGGGGCAAGAGACCCAGTACTTC. Its protein is CATRGGRGQETQYF.

Concerning this clone itself: This sample includes further DNA sequences coding for the same CDR3. The chain joins TRBV9 to TRBJ2-3, with 14 positions matching TRBD2. The V segment lost 2 bases and the J segment 6 bases; nucleotides outside the gene matches: 2. CDR1 SGDLS and CDR2 YYNGEE come from the germline V gene. The CDR3 has 15 residues. Written as DNA, the CDR3 is TGTGCCAGCAGCGTTGGGACTAGCGGGAGCGATACGCAGTATTTT. Translation: CASSVGTSGSDTQYF.

This clone was recorded once. The J gene is TRBJ1-2, the V gene TRBV15; 7 bases fit TRBD1. Germline V CDR1 and CDR2: LNHNV, YYDKDF (reference sequence). With V trimmed by 0 bases and J by 4 bases, 5 bases remained unmatched. This CDR3 has 15 residues. In DNA, the CDR3 is TGTGCCACCAGCAGAGATATTTGGGACAGCTATGGCTACACCTTC. The encoded protein is CATSRDIWDSYGYTF.

The V call is TRBV19, the J call TRBJ1-2; 11 nucleotides align to TRBD1. The germline gives CDR1 LNHDA, CDR2 SQIVND (reference sequence). The CDR3 length is 15 residues. The ends lost 0 bases at V and 8 bases at J; junction bases unmatched: 5. CDR3 sequence: CASSIDQGTGGGYTF. The CDR3 DNA reads as TGTGCCAGTAGTATAGATCAGGGGACAGGGGGAGGCTACACCTTC.

The rearrangement joins TRBV9 to TRBJ2-1, with 8 bases fitting TRBD2. The CDR3 extends over 19 amino acids. Germline CDR1 reads SGDLS; CDR2 reads YYNGEE. Unmatched junction bases numbered 16, after V lost 0 bases and J lost 5 bases. Here the CDR3 reads CASSVDGRAGLAGHNEQFF. For the CDR3, the DNA is TGTGCCAGCAGCGTAGATGGCAGGGCTGGCCTAGCGGGTCACAATGAGCAGTTCTTC.

This clone has more than one count but fewer than ten. The chain couples TRBV19 to TRBJ2-7; tentative D call: TRBD2 (6 bases). V was trimmed by 4 bases and J by 2 bases, leaving 12 bases between them. This CDR3 has 14 amino acids. The germline gives CDR1 LNHDA, CDR2 SQIVND (reference sequence). The CDR3 sequence is CASSTAGMAYEQYV. In nucleotides, the CDR3 is TGTGCCAGTAGTACCGCGGGGATGGCCTACGAGCAGTACGTC.

The rearrangement links TRBV4-3 to TRBJ1-2, with D unresolved. V was cut by 1 base and J by 7 bases, with 19 bases left in between. Germline V CDR1 and CDR2: LGHNA, YSLEER. There are 16 residues in the CDR3. The CDR3 DNA is TGCGCCAGCAGCCAAGGGAGGTCCGACACTTCGCGTGGCTACACCTTC. It yields the protein CASSQGRSDTSRGYTF.

The chain is built from TRBV7-2 and TRBJ1-6; 7 nucleotides line up with TRBD1. V dropped 1 base and J dropped 1; count of bases not matched to a gene: 10. CDR1 and CDR2 from the germline V gene are SGHTA and FQGNSA. The CDR3 loop spans 19 amino acids. The CDR3 region is CASSLGRGQSGSYNSPLHF. The CDR3 DNA reads TGTGCCAGCAGCTTAGGGCGGGGACAGTCTGGGTCCTATAATTCACCCCTCCACTTT.

This sequence joins TRBV12-1 and TRBJ2-7; TRBD1 is the table's D call and was not checked against the DNA. TRBV12-1 is given as a pseudogene. The CDR3 runs to 16 residues. CDR3 in amino acids: CASSFAPRTGVYEQYV. The CDR3 DNA follows: TGTGCCAGCAGCTTTGCCCCTCGGACAGGAGTTTACGAGCAGTACGTC.

The chain has TRBV7-2 and TRBJ2-5, with TRBD2 matching over 12 bases. The germline V gene encodes CDR1 SGHTA and CDR2 FQGNSA. The length of the CDR3 is 17 residues. With 1 base clipped from V and 2 bases from J, the junction kept 5 bases outside the gene matches. The CDR3 DNA sequence: TGTGCCAGCAGCTTAGGGGGGCTAGCGGGAGGGCAAGAGACCCAGTACTTC. It specifies CASSLGGLAGGQETQYF.

In its sample, this clone was seen once. V is TRBV14 and J is TRBJ2-7; 7 nucleotides match TRBD1. The germline gives CDR1 SGHDN, CDR2 FVKESK. The V gene end was trimmed by 3 bases and the J gene end by 7 bases; junction bases not matched to a gene: 6. CDR3 length: 13 residues. This chain's CDR3 is CASSHDRASEQYV. The CDR3 DNA reads as TGTGCCAGCAGCCATGACAGGGCCTCGGAGCAGTACGTC.